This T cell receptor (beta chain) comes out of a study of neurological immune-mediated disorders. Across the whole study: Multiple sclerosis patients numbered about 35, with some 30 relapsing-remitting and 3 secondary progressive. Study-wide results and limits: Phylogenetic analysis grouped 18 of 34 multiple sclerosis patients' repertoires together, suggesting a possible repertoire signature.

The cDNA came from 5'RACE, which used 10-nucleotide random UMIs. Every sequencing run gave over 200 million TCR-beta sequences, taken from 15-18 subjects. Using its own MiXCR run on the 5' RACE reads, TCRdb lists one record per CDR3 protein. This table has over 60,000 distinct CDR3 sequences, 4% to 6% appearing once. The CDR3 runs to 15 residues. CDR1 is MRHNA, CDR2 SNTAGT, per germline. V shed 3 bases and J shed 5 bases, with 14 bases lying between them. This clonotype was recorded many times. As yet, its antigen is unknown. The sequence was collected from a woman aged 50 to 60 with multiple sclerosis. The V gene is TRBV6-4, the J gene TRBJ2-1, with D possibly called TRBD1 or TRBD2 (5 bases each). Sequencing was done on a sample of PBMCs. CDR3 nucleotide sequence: TGTGCCAGCAGTGATAGGGGAGATGGTCACAATGAGCAGTTCTTC. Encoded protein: CASSDRGDGHNEQFF.